These 7 T cell receptor beta chains share one sample of origin, sequenced in a study of blood T cells in healthy people across ages. Alongside a J-beta primer mix, a sample-barcoded 5' primer served in a second PCR lasting about 7 to 12 cycles. From the 5' RACE reads, TCRdb called clonotypes with MiXCR, one entry per CDR3 protein. Among around 750,000 distinct CDR3 sequences listed, 53% were seen once. The sequenced sample consisted of blood. Receptors were obtained from a man older than 75 in good health.

The table lists this clonotype with a few counts. The chain combines TRBV20-1 with TRBJ2-1; 11 bases fit TRBD2. CDR3 length: 15 residues. Germline assignment: CDR1 DFQATT and CDR2 SNEGSKA (reference sequence). The J segment lost 1 base and the V segment lost 3 bases, leaving 2 bases of the junction unmatched. The CDR3 DNA follows: TGCAGTGCTAGCGGACTAGCGGGTTCCTACAATGAGCAGTTCTTC. Its translation: CSASGLAGSYNEQFF.

The chain employs TRBV7-2 and TRBJ2-3; 9 bases match TRBD2. The CDR3 is 18 amino acids. V lost 4 bases, J lost 14 bases, and 25 bases stayed unmatched. Germline CDR1 and CDR2: SGHTA and FQGNSA. CDR3 DNA sequence: TGTGCCAGCAGCTCCCCGGGGATAGCGGGAGAAGGGCACAGATACGCGTATTTT. Protein: CASSSPGIAGEGHRYAYF.

This chain links TRBV28 with TRBJ1-4; D call uncertain. The V gene's germline CDR1 is MDHEN and CDR2 SYDVKM. The V end lost 8 bases, the J end lost 0 bases, and 13 bases lay between the germline ends. CDR3 size: 15 residues. The CDR3 DNA sequence: TGTGCCAGCGTTGGACGGCCTGCAACTAATGAAAAACTGTTTTTT. It yields the protein CASVGRPATNEKLFF. Variable domain in full (rest from reference TRBV28 and TRBJ1-4): DVKVTQSSRYLVKRTGEKVFLECVQDMDHENMFWYRQDPGLGLRLIYFSYDVKMKEKGDIPEGYSVSREKKERFSLILESASTNQTSMYLCASVGRPATNEKLFFGSGTQLSVL.

The sample holds a few counts of this clonotype. The chain carries TRBV7-2 and TRBJ2-7; D perhaps matches TRBD2 (6 bases). The CDR3 extends over 13 amino acids. Germline V lookup: CDR1 SGHTA, CDR2 FQGNSA. V was clipped by 9 bases and J by 2 bases, with 14 bases between them. The CDR3 DNA reads as TGTGCCAGTGGCGGAGCGGGTCCCTACGAGCAGTACTTC. Translating gives CASGGAGPYEQYF.

This clonotype has more than one count but fewer than ten. This chain connects TRBV5-1 to TRBJ2-7; the match to TRBD2 covers 9 bases. The CDR3 spans 17 residues. Germline trimming cut 4 bases from V and 1 base from J; bases unmatched to any gene: 12. Germline assignment: CDR1 SGHRS and CDR2 YFSETQ. CDR3 nucleotide sequence: TGCGCCAGCAGCCGTGCGCCTAGCGGGACGACTTCCTACGAGCAGTACTTC. This codes for CASSRAPSGTTSYEQYF. Full variable domain (missing parts from reference TRBV5-1 and TRBJ2-7): KAGVTQTPRYLIKTRGQQVTLSCSPISGHRSVSWYQQTPGQGLQFLFEYFSETQRNKGNFPGRFSGRQFSNSRSEMNVSTLELGDSALYLCASSRAPSGTTSYEQYFGPGTRLTVT.

The V gene is TRBV5-1, the J gene TRBJ2-1, with 8 bases that match TRBD2. This CDR3 has 17 residues. With V trimmed by 1 base and J by 10 bases, 16 bases remained unmatched. CDR1 SGHRS and CDR2 YFSETQ come from the germline V gene. The CDR3 protein is CASSLNSGTSRGREQFF. The CDR3 DNA follows: TGCGCCAGCAGCTTGAATTCCGGGACTTCACGCGGGAGGGAGCAGTTCTTC.

This clonotype was seen only a few times. V is TRBV5-1 and J is TRBJ2-1; 12 positions agree with TRBD2. The trim removed 0 bases at V and 15 bases at J, leaving 10 bases unmatched. Germline V gives CDR1 SGHRS, CDR2 YFSETQ. This CDR3 has 15 residues. The CDR3 DNA reads TGCGCCAGCAGCTTGGTGCGGACTAGCGGGAATATCCGGTTCTTC. Its translation: CASSLVRTSGNIRFF. The variable domain in full, completed from reference TRBV5-1 and TRBJ2-1, reads KAGVTQTPRYLIKTRGQQVTLSCSPISGHRSVSWYQQTPGQGLQFLFEYFSETQRNKGNFPGRFSGRQFSNSRSEMNVSTLELGDSALYLCASSLVRTSGNIRFFGPGTRLTVL.